At least ten counts were recorded for the clone carrying this T cell receptor (beta chain). What it binds is unknown. This sample is part of a study of molecular identifiers for immune sequencing clone quantification. Study results and caveats: Clones that exceeded 20 RNA copies held over 99% of effector molecules, yet under 1% in naive cells.

Previously described methods and listed TCR primers were employed for the bulk TCR libraries. In TCRdb, the PCR reads were re-called with MiXCR into one record per CDR3 protein. Altogether about 640,000 distinct CDR3 sequences are present, 15% to 20% being singletons, with the ten largest covering around 0.9%. The CDR3 runs 13 residues. Germline CDR1 is GTSNPN and CDR2 is SVGIG (reference sequence). Trimming pared 3 bases from V and 9 bases from J, leaving 15 bases between. This TCR came from a human donor in good health. Some libraries in this study had Jurkat cell RNA spiked in. The rearrangement joins TRBV30 to TRBJ2-1; D uncertain. The sample was naive CD8+ T cells from blood, with Jurkat cell RNA spiked in. As to subset: FACS-sorted CD8+CD4-CCR7+CD45RA+ naive T cells. The CDR3 sequence is CAWSLTIQSEQFF. The CDR3 DNA sequence: TGTGCCTGGAGCTTAACTATCCAATCTGAGCAGTTCTTC.